This TCR beta chain is drawn from a study of cytomegalovirus exposure and HLA in healthy donors. Whole-study results and caveats: Several V segments, TRBV6-2 and TRBV6-3 among them, could not be told apart and were dropped. Within an earlier analysis, most TCR beta V segments proved productive either about 90% or about 30% of the time.

This clone has just one count. The antigen is undetermined. The CDR3 totals 14 residues. V lost 6 bases and J lost 4; bases outside the gene matches: 7. Germline values: CDR1 ENHRY, CDR2 SYGVKD. Researchers ran the PCR with 60 Vbeta and 13 Jbeta primers. Here immunoSEQ multiplex PCR was the method, and the copy in TCRdb shows in-frame clones only, minus some. Of roughly 110,000 clones in the sample, roughly 82% were seen once. The rearrangement links TRBV10-3 to TRBJ1-1; TRBD1 agrees at 8 bases. This TCR came from a man aged 30-40 years in good health and CMV-seropositive. The sample taken for sequencing was PBMCs. CDR3 amino acids: CAISSGGPGTEAFF. The DNA of the CDR3 is TGTGCCATCAGCTCAGGGGGCCCAGGCACTGAAGCTTTCTTT.